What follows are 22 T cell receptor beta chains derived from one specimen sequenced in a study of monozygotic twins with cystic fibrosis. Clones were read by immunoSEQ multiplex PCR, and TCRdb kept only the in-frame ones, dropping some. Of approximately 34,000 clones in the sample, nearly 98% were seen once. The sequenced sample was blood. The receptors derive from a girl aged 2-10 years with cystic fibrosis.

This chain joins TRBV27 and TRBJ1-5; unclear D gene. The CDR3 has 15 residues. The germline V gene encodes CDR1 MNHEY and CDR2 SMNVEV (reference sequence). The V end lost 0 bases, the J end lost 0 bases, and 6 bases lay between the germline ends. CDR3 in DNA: TGTGCCAGCAGTTTATCTCTGTATAGCAATCAGCCCCAGCATTTT. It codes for CASSLSLYSNQPQHF.

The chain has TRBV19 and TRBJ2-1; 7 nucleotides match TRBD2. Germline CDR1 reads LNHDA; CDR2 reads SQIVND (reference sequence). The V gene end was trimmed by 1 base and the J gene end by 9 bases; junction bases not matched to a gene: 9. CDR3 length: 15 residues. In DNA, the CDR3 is TGTGCCAGTAGTATAGGCGGGAGTAGCACCGGTGAGCAGTTCTTC. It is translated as CASSIGGSSTGEQFF. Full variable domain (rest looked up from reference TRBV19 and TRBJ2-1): DGGITQSPKYLFRKEGQNVTLSCEQNLNHDAMYWYRQDPGQGLRLIYYSQIVNDFQKGDIAEGYSVSREKKESFPLTVTSAQKNPTAFYLCASSIGGSSTGEQFFGPGTRLTVL.

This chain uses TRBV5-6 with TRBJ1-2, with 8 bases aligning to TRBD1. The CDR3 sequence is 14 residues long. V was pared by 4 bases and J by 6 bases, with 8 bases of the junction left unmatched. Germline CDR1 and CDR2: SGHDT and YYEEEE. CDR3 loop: CASSPIQGADGYTF. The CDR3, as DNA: TGTGCCAGCAGCCCGATTCAGGGGGCCGATGGCTACACCTTC.

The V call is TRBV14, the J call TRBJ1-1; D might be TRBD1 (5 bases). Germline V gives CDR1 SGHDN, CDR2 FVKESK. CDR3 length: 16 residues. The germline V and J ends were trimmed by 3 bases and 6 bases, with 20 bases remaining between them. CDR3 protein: CASSQGPGPRGAEAFF. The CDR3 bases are TGTGCCAGCAGCCAGGGTCCGGGACCCAGAGGCGCTGAAGCTTTCTTT.

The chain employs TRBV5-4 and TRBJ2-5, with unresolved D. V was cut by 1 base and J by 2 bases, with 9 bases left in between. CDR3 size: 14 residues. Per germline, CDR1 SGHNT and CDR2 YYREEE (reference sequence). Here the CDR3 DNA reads TGTGCCAGCAGCTTGCACAGCCTTCAAGAGACCCAGTACTTC. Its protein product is CASSLHSLQETQYF.

DNA of the CDR3: TGCGCCAGCAGTGAGCCTAGCGGGAGGGCCCCCTATGAGCAGTTCTTC. Residues: CASSEPSGRAPYEQFF. The J gene is TRBJ2-1, the V gene TRBV10-1; 12 bases align to TRBD2. Germline CDR1 is WNHNN and CDR2 is SYGVQD (reference sequence). Losses at the gene ends were 2 bases for V and 8 bases for J; bases not matched to a gene: 7. The CDR3 is made up of 16 amino acids.

The CDR3 nucleotides read TGTGCCAGCAGAGTTAGCGACTACGAGCAGTACTTC. Protein: CASRVSDYEQYF. The rearrangement uses TRBV28 and TRBJ2-7; a weak D match, TRBD2 (5 bases). The CDR3 contains 12 residues. CDR1 is MDHEN and CDR2 is SYDVKM in the germline V gene. Trimming left V 6 bases short and J 3 bases short, with 9 bases between.

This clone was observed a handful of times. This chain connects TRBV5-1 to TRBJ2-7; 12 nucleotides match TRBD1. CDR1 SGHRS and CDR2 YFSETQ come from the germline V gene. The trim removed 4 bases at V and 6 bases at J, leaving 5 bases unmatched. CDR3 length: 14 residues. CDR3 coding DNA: TGCGCCAGCAGCCCGGGACAGGGGGCGGGCGAGCAGTACTTC. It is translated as CASSPGQGAGEQYF.

CDR3 coding DNA: TGCGCCAGCAGTGAGTCCAGGCAAGAGACCCAGTACTTC. It codes for CASSESRQETQYF. The J gene is TRBJ2-5, the V gene TRBV10-1; D uncertain. CDR3 size: 13 residues. Trimming took off 0 bases at V and 2 bases at J, with 4 bases between the two ends. CDR1 is WNHNN and CDR2 is SYGVQD in the germline V gene (reference sequence).

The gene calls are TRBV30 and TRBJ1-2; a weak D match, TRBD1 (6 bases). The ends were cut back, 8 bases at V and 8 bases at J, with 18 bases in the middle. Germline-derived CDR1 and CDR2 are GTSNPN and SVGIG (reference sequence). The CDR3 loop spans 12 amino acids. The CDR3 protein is CASYWGLGGYTF. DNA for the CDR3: TGTGCCAGTTACTGGGGGCTCGGGGGCTACACCTTC.

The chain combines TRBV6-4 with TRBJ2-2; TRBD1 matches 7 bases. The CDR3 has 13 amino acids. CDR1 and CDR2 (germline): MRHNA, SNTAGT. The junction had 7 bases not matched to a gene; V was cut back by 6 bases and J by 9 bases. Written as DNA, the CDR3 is TGTGCCAGCAGCCCGGACAGGATGAGGGAGCTGTTTTTT. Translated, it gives CASSPDRMRELFF.

The CDR3 coding sequence is TGTGCCAGCAGTGACCCAGGGATCGGGGTAAAACTGTTTTTT. Encoded protein: CASSDPGIGVKLFF. The chain recombines TRBV6-4 with TRBJ1-4, with a tentative D call TRBD1 (5 bases). Germline V gene lookup returns CDR1 MRHNA and CDR2 SNTAGT. The CDR3 runs to 14 residues. The ends were cut back, 2 bases at V and 10 bases at J, with 14 bases in the middle.

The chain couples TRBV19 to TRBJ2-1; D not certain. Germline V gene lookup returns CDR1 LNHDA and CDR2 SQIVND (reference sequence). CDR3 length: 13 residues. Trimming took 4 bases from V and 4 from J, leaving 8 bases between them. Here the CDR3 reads CASSTSIYNEQFF. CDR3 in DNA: TGTGCCAGTAGTACGTCGATTTACAATGAGCAGTTCTTC.

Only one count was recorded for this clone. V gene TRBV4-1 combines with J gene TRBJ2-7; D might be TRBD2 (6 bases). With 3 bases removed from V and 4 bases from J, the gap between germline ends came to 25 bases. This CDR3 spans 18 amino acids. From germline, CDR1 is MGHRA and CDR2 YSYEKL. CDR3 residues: CASSHSPARGSLSYEQYF. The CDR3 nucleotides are TGCGCCAGCAGCCATTCCCCGGCACGGGGGTCGCTAAGTTACGAGCAGTACTTC.

CDR3 protein: CAWSSRGDTGELFF. The DNA of the CDR3 is TGTGCCTGGAGTTCCAGGGGTGACACCGGGGAGCTGTTTTTT. This chain connects TRBV30 to TRBJ2-2, with D possibly TRBD1 on 6 matching bases. V was cut by 2 bases and J by 3 bases, with 10 bases left in between. The CDR3 is 14 residues long. CDR1 and CDR2 (germline): GTSNPN, SVGIG (reference sequence).

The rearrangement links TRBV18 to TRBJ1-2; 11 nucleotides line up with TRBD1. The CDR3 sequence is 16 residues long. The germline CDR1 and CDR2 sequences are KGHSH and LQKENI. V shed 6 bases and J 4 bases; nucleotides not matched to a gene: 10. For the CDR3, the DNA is TGTGCCAGCTCTCAGGGACAGGGGGAGACCTTCTATGGCTACACCTTC. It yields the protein CASSQGQGETFYGYTF.

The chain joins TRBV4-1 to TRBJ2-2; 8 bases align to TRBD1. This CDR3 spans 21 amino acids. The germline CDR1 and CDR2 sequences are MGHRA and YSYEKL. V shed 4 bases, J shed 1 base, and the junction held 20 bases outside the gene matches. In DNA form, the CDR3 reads TGCGCCAGCAGCCCAAAAAATTGGGGACAGGACCCCCGGTTGAACACCGGGGAGCTGTTTTTT. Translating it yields CASSPKNWGQDPRLNTGELFF.

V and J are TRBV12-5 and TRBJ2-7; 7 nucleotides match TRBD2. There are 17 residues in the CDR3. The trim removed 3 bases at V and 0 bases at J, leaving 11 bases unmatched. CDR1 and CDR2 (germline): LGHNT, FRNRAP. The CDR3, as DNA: TGTGCTAGTGGTTTCCAAGTTGAGGCTAGCGGCTCCTACGAGCAGTACTTC. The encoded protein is CASGFQVEASGSYEQYF.

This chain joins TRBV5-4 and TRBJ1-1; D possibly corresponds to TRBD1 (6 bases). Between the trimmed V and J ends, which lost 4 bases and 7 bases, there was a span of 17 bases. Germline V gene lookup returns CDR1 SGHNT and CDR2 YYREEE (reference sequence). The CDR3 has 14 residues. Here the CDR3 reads CASSARRGTNEAFF. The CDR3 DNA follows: TGTGCCAGCAGCGCTAGAAGGGGGACTAATGAAGCTTTCTTT.

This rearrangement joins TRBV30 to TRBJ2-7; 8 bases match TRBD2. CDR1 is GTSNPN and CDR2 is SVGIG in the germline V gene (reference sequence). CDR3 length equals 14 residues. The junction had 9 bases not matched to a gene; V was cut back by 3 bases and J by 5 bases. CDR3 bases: TGTGCCTGGAGAAAAAGCGGGAGCCTCCACGAGCAGTACTTC. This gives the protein CAWRKSGSLHEQYF.

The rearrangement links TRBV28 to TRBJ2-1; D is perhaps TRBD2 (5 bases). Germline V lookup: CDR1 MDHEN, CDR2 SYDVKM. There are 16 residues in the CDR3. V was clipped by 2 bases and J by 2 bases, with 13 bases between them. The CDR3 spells CASSLVPSGTYNEQFF. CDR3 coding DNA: TGTGCCAGCAGTTTAGTGCCCAGCGGAACCTACAATGAGCAGTTCTTC.

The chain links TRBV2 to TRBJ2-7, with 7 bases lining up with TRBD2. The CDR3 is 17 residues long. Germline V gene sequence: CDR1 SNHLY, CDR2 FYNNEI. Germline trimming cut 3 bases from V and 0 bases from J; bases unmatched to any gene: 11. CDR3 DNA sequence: TGTGCCAGCAGTGATAGTGGGAGGGCCAGGAGCTCCTACGAGCAGTACTTC. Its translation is CASSDSGRARSSYEQYF.